A selection of T cell receptor beta chains follows, all from one sample in a study of blood T cell repertoires in COVID-19. The data were produced by immunoSEQ multiplex PCR, yet TCRdb's version contains in-frame clones alone and is incomplete. The repertoire holds about 220,000 clones, with about four fifths as singletons. Sequenced: peripheral blood. These TCRs come from a woman aged 60 to 75 with acute or convalescent COVID-19. Each CDR3 is given with its conserved first and last residue. The D gene is left open where the match is weak. Where a row states a size, it is once, few, many or the class of an expanded clone; other rows omit it.

clone_size	v_call	d_call	j_call	cdr3_aa	cdr3_nt
-	TRBV5-1	-	TRBJ1-2	CASSLEGGGYTF	TGCGCCAGCAGCTTGGAAGGGGGTGGCTACACCTTC
-	TRBV2	-	TRBJ2-7	CASLGGAGRRGEQYF	TGTGCCAGCCTGGGTGGGGCAGGGCGAAGGGGAGAGCAGTACTTC
few	TRBV18	TRBD2	TRBJ2-2	CASSILAGGADTGELFF	TGTGCCAGCTCAATCTTGGCCGGGGGGGCCGACACCGGGGAGCTGTTTTTT
-	TRBV3-1/TRBV3-2	-	TRBJ1-6	CASSQYELSSPLHF	TGTGCCAGCAGCCAATATGAACTTAGCTCACCCCTCCACTTT
-	TRBV19	-	TRBJ1-2	CASSDSRDLKGYTF	TGTGCCAGTAGTGATTCCAGGGATCTTAAAGGCTACACCTTC
few	TRBV5-1	TRBD1	TRBJ1-3	CASSWGQGAPDLSGNTIYF	TGCGCCAGCAGCTGGGGACAGGGGGCTCCCGACCTCTCTGGAAACACCATATATTTT
-	TRBV7-3	-	TRBJ1-6	CASSLTGQSVIGGSPLHF	TGTGCCAGCAGCTTAACAGGACAGTCCGTAATAGGAGGCTCACCCCTCCACTTT
-	TRBV7-2	-	TRBJ2-2	CASSLDPPGLAWAGELFF	TGTGCCAGCAGCTTAGACCCCCCCGGTTTAGCGTGGGCCGGGGAGCTGTTTTTT
-	TRBV7-8	TRBD1	TRBJ1-1	CASNFGGTGGVNTEAFF	TGTGCCAGCAACTTCGGAGGGACAGGGGGCGTGAACACTGAAGCTTTCTTT
-	TRBV7-2	TRBD1	TRBJ1-2	CASSPSFWDSGSEGGYTF	TGTGCCAGCAGCCCCTCTTTTTGGGACAGCGGTAGTGAAGGGGGCTACACCTTC
-	TRBV19	-	TRBJ2-7	CATQRSLGTYEQYF	TGTGCAACACAAAGGTCGCTGGGGACATACGAGCAGTACTTC
once	TRBV7-3	TRBD2	TRBJ2-2	CASSSRRLAGDTGELFF	TGTGCCAGCAGCTCTCGCCGACTAGCGGGGGACACCGGGGAGCTGTTTTTT
-	TRBV2	TRBD1	TRBJ2-7	CARGGTGIYEQYF	TGTGCCAGGGGGGGGACAGGGATCTACGAGCAGTACTTC
-	TRBV24-1	TRBD1	TRBJ1-5	CVLVGGTGPNQPQHF	TGTGTCTTAGTGGGCGGGACAGGACCAAATCAGCCCCAGCATTTT
-	TRBV7-9	-	TRBJ1-3	CASSLRHVNTIYF	TGTGCCAGCAGCTTACGACATGTGAACACCATATATTTT
-	TRBV29-1	TRBD1	TRBJ2-3	CSVGSGQGHTQYF	TGCAGCGTTGGATCCGGACAGGGGCATACGCAGTATTTT
-	TRBV6-5	TRBD1	TRBJ1-1	CASSLTMGQLEAFF	TGTGCCAGCAGTCTAACAATGGGACAGTTAGAAGCTTTCTTT
-	TRBV7-2	TRBD1	TRBJ2-7	CASSSGTGSFEQYF	TGTGCCAGCAGCTCCGGGACAGGGTCGTTCGAGCAGTACTTC
-	TRBV19	TRBD2	TRBJ2-1	CASSTLAGPNEQFF	TGTGCCAGTAGTACCCTAGCGGGGCCCAATGAGCAGTTCTTC
-	TRBV5-1	-	TRBJ2-7	CASSMQGIGYEQYF	TGCGCCAGCAGCATGCAGGGTATCGGGTACGAGCAGTACTTC
-	TRBV4-1	TRBD2	TRBJ2-1	CASSQRPIGTKDEQFF	TGCGCCAGCAGCCAGAGACCGATTGGGACTAAGGATGAGCAGTTCTTC
once	TRBV5-4	-	TRBJ1-2	CASSSLKTGIYGYTF	TGTGCCAGCAGCTCCTTAAAAACAGGAATTTATGGCTACACCTTC
-	TRBV4-1	-	TRBJ1-5	CASSQLLGNQPQHF	TGCGCCAGCAGCCAACTACTAGGGAATCAGCCCCAGCATTTT
-	TRBV9	-	TRBJ1-3	CASSVGPAWGLPGNTIYF	TGTGCCAGCAGCGTAGGTCCAGCTTGGGGGCTACCTGGAAACACCATATATTTT
few	TRBV28	TRBD1	TRBJ1-2	CASTPGQAHYGYTF	TGTGCCAGCACCCCGGGACAGGCACACTATGGCTACACCTTC
-	TRBV3-1/TRBV3-2	-	TRBJ1-1	CASTRRGSNTEAFF	TGTGCCAGCACCAGACGGGGGTCGAACACTGAAGCTTTCTTT
-	TRBV6-6	-	TRBJ2-5	CASSLQETQYF	TGTGCCAGCAGTCTACAAGAGACCCAGTACTTC
once	TRBV4-2	-	TRBJ1-1	CASSQEATVRVSTEAFF	TGTGCCAGCAGCCAAGAGGCGACGGTCAGGGTCAGCACTGAAGCTTTCTTT
-	TRBV6-1	TRBD1	TRBJ2-1	CASSEMGQGFGNEQFF	TGTGCCAGCAGTGAAATGGGACAGGGGTTTGGCAATGAGCAGTTCTTC
once	TRBV7-9	TRBD1	TRBJ1-2	CASTPRTGGNYGYTF	TGTGCCAGCACCCCGCGGACAGGGGGAAACTATGGCTACACCTTC
-	TRBV6-5	-	TRBJ2-7	CASRTDWFEQYF	TGTGCCAGCAGGACAGACTGGTTCGAGCAGTACTTC
few	TRBV19	-	TRBJ1-1	CASSIKTRNTEAFF	TGTGCCAGTAGTATCAAAACAAGAAACACTGAAGCTTTCTTT
few	TRBV7-9	TRBD1	TRBJ1-3	CASSRDREEGTGNTIYF	TGTGCCAGCAGCCGGGACAGGGAAGAAGGAACTGGAAACACCATATATTTT
-	TRBV6-5	-	TRBJ2-3	CASSLSGTQYF	TGTGCCAGCAGCCTTTCGGGTACGCAGTATTTT
-	TRBV20-1	TRBD1	TRBJ1-6	CSASGQGAGRSYNSPLHF	TGCAGTGCTAGTGGGCAGGGGGCAGGAAGGTCCTATAATTCACCCCTCCACTTT
-	TRBV19	-	TRBJ1-2	CASSIRGGSDYGYTF	TGTGCCAGTAGTATACGCGGAGGGAGCGACTATGGCTACACCTTC
-	TRBV7-2	TRBD2	TRBJ2-1	CASSLGPGLYNEQFF	TGTGCCAGCAGCTTAGGCCCGGGACTATACAATGAGCAGTTCTTC
-	TRBV20-1	TRBD1	TRBJ1-2	CSAGTDYGYTF	TGCAGTGCTGGGACAGACTATGGCTACACCTTC
-	TRBV3-1/TRBV3-2	TRBD2	TRBJ2-7	CASSLGTSGGAEQYF	TGTGCCAGCAGCCTCGGGACTAGCGGGGGGGCCGAGCAGTACTTC
-	TRBV25-1	-	TRBJ1-1	CASVKLGRDTEAFF	TGTGCCAGCGTCAAATTGGGGAGGGACACTGAAGCTTTCTTT
-	TRBV7-9	TRBD1	TRBJ1-1	CASSRDRGDTEAFF	TGTGCCAGCAGCCGAGACAGGGGGGACACTGAAGCTTTCTTT
-	TRBV29-1	-	TRBJ1-1	CSVEPGRTEAFF	TGCAGCGTTGAACCAGGTCGCACTGAAGCTTTCTTT